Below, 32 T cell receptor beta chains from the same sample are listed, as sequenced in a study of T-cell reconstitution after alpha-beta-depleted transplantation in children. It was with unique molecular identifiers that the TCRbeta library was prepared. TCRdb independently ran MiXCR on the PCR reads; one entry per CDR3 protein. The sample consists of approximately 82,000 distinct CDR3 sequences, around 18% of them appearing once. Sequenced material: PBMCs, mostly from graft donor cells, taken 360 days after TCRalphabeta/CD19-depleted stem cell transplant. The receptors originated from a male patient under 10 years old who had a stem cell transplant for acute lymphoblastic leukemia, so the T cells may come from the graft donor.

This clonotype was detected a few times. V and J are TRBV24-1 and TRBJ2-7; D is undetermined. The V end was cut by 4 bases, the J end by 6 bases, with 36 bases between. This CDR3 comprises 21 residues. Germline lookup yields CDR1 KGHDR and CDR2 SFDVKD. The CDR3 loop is CATSDFMLAPGTWLQTGEQYF. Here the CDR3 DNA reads TGTGCCACCAGTGACTTTATGTTGGCCCCAGGAACCTGGCTCCAAACTGGCGAGCAGTACTTC.

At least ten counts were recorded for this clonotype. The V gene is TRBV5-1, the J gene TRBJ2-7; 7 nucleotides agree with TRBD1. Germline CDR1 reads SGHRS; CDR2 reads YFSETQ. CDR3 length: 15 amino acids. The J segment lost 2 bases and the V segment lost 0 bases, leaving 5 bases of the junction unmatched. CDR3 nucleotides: TGCGCCAGCAGCTTGGACAGGGGATTTACCTACGAGCAGTACTTC. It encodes CASSLDRGFTYEQYF.

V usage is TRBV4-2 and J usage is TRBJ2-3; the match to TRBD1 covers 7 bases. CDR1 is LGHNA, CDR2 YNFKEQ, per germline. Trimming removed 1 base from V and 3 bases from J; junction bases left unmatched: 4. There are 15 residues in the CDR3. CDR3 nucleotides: TGTGCCAGCAGCCAAGGCAGGGGGAAGACAGATACGCAGTATTTT. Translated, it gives CASSQGRGKTDTQYF.

The CDR3 here is CASSKVRPNATNEKLFF. CDR3 nucleotides: TGTGCCAGCAGCAAAGTTAGGCCTAATGCAACTAATGAAAAACTGTTTTTT. The rearrangement links TRBV21-1 to TRBJ1-4. TRBV21-1 is labeled a pseudogene. This CDR3 spans 17 amino acids.

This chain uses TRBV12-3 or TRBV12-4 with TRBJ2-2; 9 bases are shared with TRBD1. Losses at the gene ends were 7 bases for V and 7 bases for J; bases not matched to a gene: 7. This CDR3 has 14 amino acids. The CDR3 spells CASIVGQGYGELFF. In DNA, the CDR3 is TGTGCCAGCATAGTGGGACAGGGCTACGGGGAGCTGTTTTTT.

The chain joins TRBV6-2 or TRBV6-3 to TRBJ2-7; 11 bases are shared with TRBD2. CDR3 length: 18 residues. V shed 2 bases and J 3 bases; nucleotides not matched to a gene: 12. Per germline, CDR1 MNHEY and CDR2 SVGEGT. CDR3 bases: TGTGCCAGCAGTTACGTAGCGGGAGGGCCCAGGTCCTACTACGAGCAGTACTTC. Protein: CASSYVAGGPRSYYEQYF.

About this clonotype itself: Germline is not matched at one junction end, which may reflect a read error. This CDR3 is CATSAFRTGGNEQYF. CDR3 bases: TGTGCCACCAGCGCCTTTCGGACAGGGGGGAACGAGCAGTACTTC. The chain carries TRBV3-1 and TRBJ2-7; 10 bases map to TRBD1. Germline CDR1 and CDR2: LGHDT and YNNKEL (reference sequence). The CDR3 is made up of 15 amino acids.

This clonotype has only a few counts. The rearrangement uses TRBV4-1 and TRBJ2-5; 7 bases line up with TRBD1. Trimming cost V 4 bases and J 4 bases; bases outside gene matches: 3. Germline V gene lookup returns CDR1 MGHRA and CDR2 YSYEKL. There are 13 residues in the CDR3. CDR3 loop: CASSRTGGETQYF. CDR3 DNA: TGCGCCAGCAGCCGGACAGGAGGAGAGACCCAGTACTTC.

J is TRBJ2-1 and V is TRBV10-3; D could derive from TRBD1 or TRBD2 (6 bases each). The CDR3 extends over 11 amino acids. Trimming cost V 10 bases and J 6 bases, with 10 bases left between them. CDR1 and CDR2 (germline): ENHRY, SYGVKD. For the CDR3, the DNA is TGTGCCACTGAGGGGGGCAATGAGCAGTTCTTC. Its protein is CATEGGNEQFF.

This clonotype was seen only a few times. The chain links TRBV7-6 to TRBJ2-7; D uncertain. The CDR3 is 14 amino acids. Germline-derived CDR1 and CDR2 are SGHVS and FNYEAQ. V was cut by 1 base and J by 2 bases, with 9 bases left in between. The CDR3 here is CASSLEPYAYEQYF. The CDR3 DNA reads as TGTGCCAGCAGCTTAGAACCCTACGCCTACGAGCAGTACTTC.

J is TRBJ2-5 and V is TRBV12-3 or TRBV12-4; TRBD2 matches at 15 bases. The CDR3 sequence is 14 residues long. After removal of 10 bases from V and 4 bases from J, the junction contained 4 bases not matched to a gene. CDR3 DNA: TGTGCCACTGGACTAGCGGGAGGGGGAGAGACCCAGTACTTC. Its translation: CATGLAGGGETQYF.

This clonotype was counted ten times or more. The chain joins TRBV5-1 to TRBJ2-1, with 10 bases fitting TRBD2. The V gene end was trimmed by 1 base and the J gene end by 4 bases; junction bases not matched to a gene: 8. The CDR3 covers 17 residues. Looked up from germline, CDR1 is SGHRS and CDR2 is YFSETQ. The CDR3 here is CASSLWSSGSLYNEQFF. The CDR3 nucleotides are TGCGCCAGCAGCTTGTGGTCTAGCGGGAGTCTGTACAATGAGCAGTTCTTC.

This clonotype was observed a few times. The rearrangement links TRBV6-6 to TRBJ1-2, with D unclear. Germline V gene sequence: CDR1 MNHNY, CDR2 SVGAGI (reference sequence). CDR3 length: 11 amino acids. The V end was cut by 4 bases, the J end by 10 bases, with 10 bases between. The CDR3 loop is CASSSGLTYTF. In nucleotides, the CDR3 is TGTGCCAGCAGTTCTGGCCTAACCTACACCTTC.

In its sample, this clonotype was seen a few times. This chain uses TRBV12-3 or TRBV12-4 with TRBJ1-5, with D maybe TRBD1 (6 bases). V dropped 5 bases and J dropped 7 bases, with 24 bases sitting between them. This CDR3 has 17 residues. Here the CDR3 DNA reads TGTGCCAGCAGTCCCAGGGTCCGCGCAGGGGTGTTACAGCCCCAGCATTTT. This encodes CASSPRVRAGVLQPQHF.

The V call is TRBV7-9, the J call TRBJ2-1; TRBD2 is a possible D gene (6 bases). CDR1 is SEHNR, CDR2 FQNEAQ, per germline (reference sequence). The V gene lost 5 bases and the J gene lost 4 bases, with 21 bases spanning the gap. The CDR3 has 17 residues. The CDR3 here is CASSLSPVAALYNEQFF. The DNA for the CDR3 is TGTGCCAGCAGCCTCTCCCCAGTAGCGGCCCTTTACAATGAGCAGTTCTTC.

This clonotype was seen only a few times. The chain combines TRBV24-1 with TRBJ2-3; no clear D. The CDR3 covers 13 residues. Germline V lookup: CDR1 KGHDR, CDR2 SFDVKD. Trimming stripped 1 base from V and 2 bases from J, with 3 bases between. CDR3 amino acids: CATSDLDTDTQYF. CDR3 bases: TGTGCCACCAGTGATTTAGACACAGATACGCAGTATTTT.

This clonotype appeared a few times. The CDR3 DNA is TGCGCCAGCAGCCCCCCCCTAAGCGGCTACGAGCAGTACTTC. Encoded protein: CASSPPLSGYEQYF. The chain joins TRBV5-1 to TRBJ2-7; TRBD2 is a possible D gene (5 bases). V dropped 4 bases and J dropped 3 bases, with 14 bases sitting between them. The CDR3 is 14 residues long. Germline CDR1 and CDR2: SGHRS and YFSETQ.

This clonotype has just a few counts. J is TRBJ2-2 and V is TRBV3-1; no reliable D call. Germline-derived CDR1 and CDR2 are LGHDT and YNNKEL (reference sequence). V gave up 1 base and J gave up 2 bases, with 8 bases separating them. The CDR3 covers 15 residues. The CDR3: CASSQVPPNTGELFF. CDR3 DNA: TGTGCCAGCAGCCAAGTCCCTCCTAACACCGGGGAGCTGTTTTTT.

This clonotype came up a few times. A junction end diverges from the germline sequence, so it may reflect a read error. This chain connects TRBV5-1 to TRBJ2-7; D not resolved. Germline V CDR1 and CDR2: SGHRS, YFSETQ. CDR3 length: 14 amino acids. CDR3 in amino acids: CASRLDNIPYEQYF. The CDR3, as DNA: TGCGCCAGCAGATTGGATAATATACCCTACGAGCAGTACTTC.

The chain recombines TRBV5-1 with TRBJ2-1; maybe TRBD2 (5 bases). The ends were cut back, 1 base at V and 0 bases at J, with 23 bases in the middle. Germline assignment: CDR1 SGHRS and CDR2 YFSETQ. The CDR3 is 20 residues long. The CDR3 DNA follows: TGCGCCAGCAGCTTGAACCCCTCCAAGATTACTAGGAACTCCTACAATGAGCAGTTCTTC. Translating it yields CASSLNPSKITRNSYNEQFF.

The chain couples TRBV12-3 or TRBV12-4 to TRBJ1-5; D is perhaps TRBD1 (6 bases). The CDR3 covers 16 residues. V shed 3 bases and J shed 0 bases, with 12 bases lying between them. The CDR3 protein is CASSFGGRTSNQPQHF. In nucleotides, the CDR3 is TGTGCCAGCAGTTTCGGGGGGCGGACTAGCAATCAGCCCCAGCATTTT.

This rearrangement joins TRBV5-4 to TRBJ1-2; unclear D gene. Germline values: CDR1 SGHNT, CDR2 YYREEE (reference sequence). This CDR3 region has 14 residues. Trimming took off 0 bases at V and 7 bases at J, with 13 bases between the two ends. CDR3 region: CASSLESADSGYTF. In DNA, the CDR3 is TGTGCCAGCAGCTTGGAGTCGGCAGACTCTGGCTACACCTTC.

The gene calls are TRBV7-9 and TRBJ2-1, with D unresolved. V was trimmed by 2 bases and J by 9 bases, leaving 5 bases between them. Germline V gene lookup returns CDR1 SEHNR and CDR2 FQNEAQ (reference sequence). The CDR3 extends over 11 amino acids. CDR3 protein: CASSLTVEQFF. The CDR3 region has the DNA TGTGCCAGCAGCTTAACAGTTGAGCAGTTCTTC.

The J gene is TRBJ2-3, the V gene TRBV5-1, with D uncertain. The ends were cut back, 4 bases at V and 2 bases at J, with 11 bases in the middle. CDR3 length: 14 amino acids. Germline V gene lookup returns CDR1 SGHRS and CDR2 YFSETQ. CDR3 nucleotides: TGCGCCAGCAGCCCTGGACCCCCCACAGATACGCAGTATTTT. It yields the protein CASSPGPPTDTQYF.

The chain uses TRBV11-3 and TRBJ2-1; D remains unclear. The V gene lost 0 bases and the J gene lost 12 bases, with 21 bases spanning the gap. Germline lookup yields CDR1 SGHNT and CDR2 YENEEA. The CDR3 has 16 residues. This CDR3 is CASSLDRLPSVLGQFF. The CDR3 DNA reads TGTGCCAGCAGCTTAGATAGATTACCCTCTGTGTTAGGGCAGTTCTTC.

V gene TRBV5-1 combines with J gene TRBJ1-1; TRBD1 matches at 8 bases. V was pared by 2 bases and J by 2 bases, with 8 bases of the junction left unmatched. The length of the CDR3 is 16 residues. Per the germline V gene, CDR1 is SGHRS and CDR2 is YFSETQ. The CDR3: CASSFGRGPFNTEAFF. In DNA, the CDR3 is TGCGCCAGCAGCTTCGGCAGGGGGCCGTTTAACACTGAAGCTTTCTTT.

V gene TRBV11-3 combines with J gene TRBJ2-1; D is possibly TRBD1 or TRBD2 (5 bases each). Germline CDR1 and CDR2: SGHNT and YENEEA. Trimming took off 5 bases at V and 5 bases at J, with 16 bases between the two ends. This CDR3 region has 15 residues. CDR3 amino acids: CASSRDPNSDNEQFF. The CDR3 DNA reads TGTGCCAGCAGCCGGGACCCAAATTCGGACAATGAGCAGTTCTTC.

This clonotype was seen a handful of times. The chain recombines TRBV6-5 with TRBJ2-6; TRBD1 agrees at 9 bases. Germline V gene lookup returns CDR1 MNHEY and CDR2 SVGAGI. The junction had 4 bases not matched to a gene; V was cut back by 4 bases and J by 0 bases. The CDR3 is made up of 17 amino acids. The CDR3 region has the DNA TGTGCCAGCAGTTCACAGGGGGCCGGCTCTGGGGCCAACGTCCTGACTTTC. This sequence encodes CASSSQGAGSGANVLTF.

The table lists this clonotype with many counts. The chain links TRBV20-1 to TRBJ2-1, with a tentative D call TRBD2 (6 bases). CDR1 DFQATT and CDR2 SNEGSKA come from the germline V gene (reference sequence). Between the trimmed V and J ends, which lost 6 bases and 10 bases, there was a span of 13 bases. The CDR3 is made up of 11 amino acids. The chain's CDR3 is CSAAPGEEQFF. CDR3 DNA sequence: TGCAGTGCAGCCCCGGGGGAAGAGCAGTTCTTC.

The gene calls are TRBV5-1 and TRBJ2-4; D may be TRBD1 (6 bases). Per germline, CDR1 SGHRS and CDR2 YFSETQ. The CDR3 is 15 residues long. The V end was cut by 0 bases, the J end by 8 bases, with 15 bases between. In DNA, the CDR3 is TGCGCCAGCAGCTTGGCTTACAGGGATTTGGACATTCAGTACTTC. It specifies CASSLAYRDLDIQYF. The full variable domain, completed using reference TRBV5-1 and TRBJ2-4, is KAGVTQTPRYLIKTRGQQVTLSCSPISGHRSVSWYQQTPGQGLQFLFEYFSETQRNKGNFPGRFSGRQFSNSRSEMNVSTLELGDSALYLCASSLAYRDLDIQYFGAGTRLSVL.

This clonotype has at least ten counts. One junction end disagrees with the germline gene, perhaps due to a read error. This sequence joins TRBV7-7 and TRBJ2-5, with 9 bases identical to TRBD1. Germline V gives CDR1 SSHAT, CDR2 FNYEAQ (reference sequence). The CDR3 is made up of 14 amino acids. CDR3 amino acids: CASSLGTGRETQYF. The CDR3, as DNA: TGTGCTAGCAGCTTAGGGACAGGGAGAGAGACCCAGTACTTC.

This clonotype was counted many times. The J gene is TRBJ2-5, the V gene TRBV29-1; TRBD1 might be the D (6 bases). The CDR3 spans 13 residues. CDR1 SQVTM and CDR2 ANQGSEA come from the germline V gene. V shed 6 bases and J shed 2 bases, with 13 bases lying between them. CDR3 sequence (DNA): TGCAGCGTGGCCGGGACAACGCAAGAGACCCAGTACTTC. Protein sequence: CSVAGTTQETQYF.